This TCR beta chain is from a study of OX40 agonist ivuxolimab in advanced cancers. About the study: The mean age was 60 years, ranging from roughly 23 to 79, with about four fifths of participants male. The study, taken as a whole, reports: Dosing at 0.1 to 3.0 mg/kg was accompanied by clonal expansion of CD4+ and CD8+ blood T cells by week 6.

CDR1 SGHAT and CDR2 FQNNGV come from the germline V gene. The V and J ends lost 0 bases and 2 bases respectively, with 11 bases between them. This CDR3 is built from 15 residues. Assay: immunoSEQ multiplex PCR; the TCRdb copy retains only in-frame clones and omits some. The profile covers tens of thousands of clones, with 87% appearing a single time and roughly 1.8% taken by the ten largest. Exclusion applied to patients with autoimmune disease history or systemic immunosuppression. This clone was counted once. Its specificity is not known. Sequenced material: CD4+ or CD8+ T cells sorted from blood, taken in a trial of the OX40 agonist ivuxolimab. The clonotype was recovered from an adult with an advanced solid tumor such as melanoma, head and neck, liver or kidney cancer. J is TRBJ2-7 and V is TRBV11-2; D gene ambiguous. The CDR3 region is CASSLDQNLAYEQYF. For the CDR3, the DNA is TGTGCCAGCAGCTTAGATCAAAACTTGGCCTACGAGCAGTACTTC.